The subject of this entry is one TCR beta chain. Its antigen is not identified. Produced via immunoSEQ multiplex PCR; TCRdb's table is partial and in-frame only. The sample comprises some 100,000 clones, roughly 87% of which are singletons, and about 15% rests with the top ten. This entry belongs to a study of T cell responses to AZD1222 COVID-19 vaccine. Whole-study results and caveats: AZD1222 recipients seropositive at baseline numbered only five to seven.

Germline CDR1 and CDR2: LNHNV and YYDKDF (reference sequence). This CDR3 spans 15 amino acids. Trimming took 3 bases from V and 4 from J, leaving 14 bases between them. Specimen: peripheral blood, collected on day 0 of AZD1222 vaccination. This rearrangement joins TRBV15 to TRBJ2-3; no clear D. This receptor was identified in an adult in good health. The CDR3, as DNA: TGTGCCACCAGCAGGACCAGAGGCTTCCCAGATACGCAGTATTTT. Translated: CATSRTRGFPDTQYF.